A single sample gave rise to the 18 T cell receptor beta chains below, sequenced in a study of cytomegalovirus exposure and HLA in healthy donors. Both 60 Vbeta primers and 13 Jbeta primers went into the PCR. Produced via immunoSEQ multiplex PCR; TCRdb's table is partial and in-frame only. The sample has fewer than 85,000 clones; about three quarters are singletons. The sequenced sample was PBMCs. Every receptor here comes from a woman in her forties in good health and CMV-seropositive.

The gene calls are TRBV12-2 and TRBJ2-3; the table's D call TRBD2 went unverified against the DNA. TRBV12-2 is labeled a pseudogene. The CDR3 is made up of 16 amino acids. CDR3 bases: TGTGCAAGTCGCTCAAAACTAGCGGGGGGCACAGATACGCAGTATTTT. Translating it yields CASRSKLAGGTDTQYF.

The V gene is TRBV7-9, the J gene TRBJ2-7; the D gene is possibly TRBD2 (6 bases). This CDR3 region has 14 residues. Trimming shortened V by 1 base and J by 5 bases, and 12 bases separated the two germline ends. Per the germline V gene, CDR1 is SEHNR and CDR2 is FQNEAQ (reference sequence). CDR3 bases: TGTGCCAGCAGCTTAGGCTGGCGGGACCACGAGCAGTACTTC. Translating it yields CASSLGWRDHEQYF.

CDR3 DNA sequence: TGTGCCAGCAGCGCAGGGACTCGCGGCTACACCTTC. This codes for CASSAGTRGYTF. The V and J genes are TRBV9 and TRBJ1-2; perhaps TRBD1 as D (5 bases). Trimming took 3 bases from V and 8 from J, leaving 11 bases between them. Germline V gene lookup returns CDR1 SGDLS and CDR2 YYNGEE. The CDR3 runs to 12 residues.

The chain recombines TRBV30 with TRBJ2-3, with 11 bases identical to TRBD2. Trimming took 3 bases from V and 11 from J; bases not matched to a gene: 13. This CDR3 comprises 15 residues. Germline lookup yields CDR1 GTSNPN and CDR2 SVGIG (reference sequence). CDR3 protein: CAWSPRTSGPPWQYF. CDR3 nucleotide sequence: TGTGCCTGGAGCCCAAGGACTAGCGGGCCCCCTTGGCAGTATTTT.

This clone turned up a few times. The junction shows a germline mismatch at one end, possibly a read error. J is TRBJ1-2 and V is TRBV5-5, with D perhaps TRBD1 (6 bases). The CDR3 length is 15 residues. Germline CDR1 and CDR2: SGHKS and YYEKEE (reference sequence). The CDR3 DNA sequence: TGTGCCAGCAGCTTGTACCACAGGGAAGACTATGGCTACCCCTTC. Translated: CASSLYHREDYGYPF.

The chain is built from TRBV5-1 and TRBJ2-3; perhaps TRBD2 as D (5 bases). Trimming took off 3 bases at V and 8 bases at J, with 13 bases between the two ends. The CDR3 extends over 13 amino acids. Germline V CDR1 and CDR2: SGHRS, YFSETQ. The CDR3 sequence: CASSSGLGPTQYF. DNA of the CDR3: TGCGCCAGCAGCTCAGGACTGGGCCCTACGCAGTATTTT.

The chain joins TRBV25-1 to TRBJ1-1; D is unclear. CDR1 and CDR2 (germline): MGHDK, SYGVNS. The CDR3 is 11 residues long. Trimming stripped 4 bases from V and 7 bases from J, with 7 bases between. CDR3 coding DNA: TGTGCCAGCAGTGGCACGGGTGAAGCTTTCTTT. Translated, it gives CASSGTGEAFF.

With regard to this clone: Compared with germline, one end of the junction differs, possibly owing to a read error. This chain links TRBV7-9 with TRBJ2-3, with D perhaps TRBD1 (6 bases). This CDR3 contains 16 residues. Germline V gene data show CDR1 as SEHNR and CDR2 as FQNEAQ (reference sequence). CDR3 sequence: CASSSPNVPTPDRTSF. The DNA for the CDR3 is TGTGCCAGCAGCTCCCCAAATGTCCCAACCCCGGACAGAACTTCTTTT.

This clone has more than one count but fewer than ten. The DNA for the CDR3 is TGTGCCAGTAGTATATCAACAGGGGGCTATGGCTACACCTTC. Translating it yields CASSISTGGYGYTF. The chain links TRBV19 to TRBJ1-2, with 8 nucleotides matching TRBD1. The CDR3 loop spans 14 amino acids. V trimming: 2 bases; J trimming: 4 bases; junction bases outside the gene matches: 3. Germline V gene sequence: CDR1 LNHDA, CDR2 SQIVND (reference sequence).

The chain uses TRBV5-6 and TRBJ1-2, with 7 bases matching TRBD1. The J segment lost 8 bases and the V segment lost 1 base, leaving 2 bases of the junction unmatched. The CDR3 contains 12 residues. In germline, CDR1 is SGHDT, CDR2 YYEEEE. The CDR3 DNA sequence: TGTGCCAGCAGCTTGAACAGGGGCGGCTACACCTTC. Its translation is CASSLNRGGYTF.

J is TRBJ1-1 and V is TRBV19; maybe TRBD1 (5 bases). This CDR3 has 15 residues. The germline gives CDR1 LNHDA, CDR2 SQIVND (reference sequence). Trimming pared 3 bases from V and 6 bases from J, leaving 17 bases between. The CDR3 DNA is TGTGCCAGTAGTATGCGATTCGTAGGGGAACCTGAAGCTTTCTTT. This codes for CASSMRFVGEPEAFF. Using reference TRBV19 and TRBJ1-1 for the parts outside the CDR3, the full variable domain is DGGITQSPKYLFRKEGQNVTLSCEQNLNHDAMYWYRQDPGQGLRLIYYSQIVNDFQKGDIAEGYSVSREKKESFPLTVTSAQKNPTAFYLCASSMRFVGEPEAFFGQGTRLTVV.

The chain has TRBV6-6 and TRBJ1-1; 7 bases agree with TRBD1. The CDR3 sequence is 15 residues long. The J segment lost 2 bases and the V segment lost 7 bases, leaving 10 bases of the junction unmatched. CDR1 and CDR2 from the germline V gene are MNHNY and SVGAGI (reference sequence). DNA of the CDR3: TGTGCCAGCACCTTCGGACAGGACGTAAACACTGAAGCTTTCTTT. Translation: CASTFGQDVNTEAFF.

The chain joins TRBV27 to TRBJ1-5; no firm D call. CDR1 is MNHEY, CDR2 SMNVEV, per germline (reference sequence). CDR3 length: 14 residues. V was pared by 2 bases and J by 3 bases, with 8 bases between. CDR3 sequence (DNA): TGTGCCAGCAGTTTAGGGCGAACCAATCAGCCCCAGCATTTT. The encoded protein is CASSLGRTNQPQHF.

The rearrangement uses TRBV30 and TRBJ1-3; 9 nucleotides agree with TRBD1. This CDR3 has 14 residues. The germline V gene encodes CDR1 GTSNPN and CDR2 SVGIG (reference sequence). V shed 3 bases, J shed 5 bases, and the junction held 5 bases outside the gene matches. The chain's CDR3 is CAWRGDRGRNTIYF. The CDR3 bases are TGTGCCTGGAGAGGAGACAGGGGGAGAAACACCATATATTTT.

This clone appeared once. The chain links TRBV13 to TRBJ2-5; 9 bases are shared with TRBD1. This CDR3 comprises 16 residues. The ends lost 2 bases at V and 7 bases at J; junction bases unmatched: 11. The V gene's germline CDR1 is PRHDT and CDR2 FYEKMQ (reference sequence). The CDR3 nucleotides read TGTGCCAGCAGCTTAAATACAGGGGGCCCCGTTGGGACCCAGTACTTC. It is translated as CASSLNTGGPVGTQYF.

The chain couples TRBV18 to TRBJ2-3; TRBD2 agrees at 9 bases. In germline, CDR1 is KGHSH, CDR2 LQKENI. The ends lost 3 bases at V and 1 base at J; junction bases unmatched: 5. The CDR3 covers 16 residues. In nucleotides, the CDR3 is TGTGCCAGCTCACCCGGGACTAGCAAGGGCACAGATACGCAGTATTTT. Amino acids: CASSPGTSKGTDTQYF.

This clone was recorded only once. The rearrangement uses TRBV6-5 and TRBJ2-7; D is undetermined. Trimming stripped 6 bases from V and 6 bases from J, with 9 bases between. Germline CDR1 MNHEY, CDR2 SVGAGI. The CDR3 runs to 11 residues. CDR3 protein: CASSYLGEQYF. The CDR3 bases are TGTGCCAGCAGCTACCTCGGCGAGCAGTACTTC.

The chain joins TRBV12-5 to TRBJ1-5; TRBD1 agrees at 11 bases. Germline assignment: CDR1 LGHNT and CDR2 FRNRAP. The CDR3 is 18 amino acids. V lost 4 bases to trimming and J lost 4 bases; unmatched junction nucleotides: 12. In DNA, the CDR3 is TGTGCTAGTGGTTCGAACCCGGGACAGGGGGTCCAAAATCAGCCCCAGCATTTT. Encoded protein: CASGSNPGQGVQNQPQHF.